This T cell receptor beta chain is drawn from a study of blood T cell repertoires in COVID-19. In the study overall: The origin of the acute and convalescent COVID-19 samples was the United States, Italy and Spain.

Only in-frame clones appear in the TCRdb table, and some are missing; sequencing was by immunoSEQ multiplex PCR. Here the sample spans about 120,000 clones, 70% to 90% being singletons. V was pared by 5 bases and J by 5 bases, with 8 bases of the junction left unmatched. Germline loops: CDR1 SGHVS, CDR2 FQNEAQ. The CDR3 has 15 residues. This TCR was recovered from a man aged 25 to 45 with acute or convalescent COVID-19. The sample taken for sequencing was peripheral blood. This sequence joins TRBV7-8 and TRBJ1-5, with TRBD1 matching over 8 bases. CDR3 DNA: TGTGCCAGCAGCGTAGACAGGGGTTTTCATCAGCCCCAGCATTTT. It yields the protein CASSVDRGFHQPQHF.